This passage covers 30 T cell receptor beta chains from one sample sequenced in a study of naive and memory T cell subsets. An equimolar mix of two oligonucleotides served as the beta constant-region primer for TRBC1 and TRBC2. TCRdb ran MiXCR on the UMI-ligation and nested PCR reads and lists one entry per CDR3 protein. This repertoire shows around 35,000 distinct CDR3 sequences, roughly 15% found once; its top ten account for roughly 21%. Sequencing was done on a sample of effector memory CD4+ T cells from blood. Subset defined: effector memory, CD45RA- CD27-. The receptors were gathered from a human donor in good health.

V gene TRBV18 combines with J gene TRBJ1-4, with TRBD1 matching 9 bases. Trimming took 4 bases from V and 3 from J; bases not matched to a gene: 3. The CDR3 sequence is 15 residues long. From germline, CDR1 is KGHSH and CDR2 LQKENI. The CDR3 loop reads CASSRGQGANEKLFF. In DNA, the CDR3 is TGTGCCAGCTCACGGGGACAGGGAGCTAATGAAAAACTGTTTTTT.

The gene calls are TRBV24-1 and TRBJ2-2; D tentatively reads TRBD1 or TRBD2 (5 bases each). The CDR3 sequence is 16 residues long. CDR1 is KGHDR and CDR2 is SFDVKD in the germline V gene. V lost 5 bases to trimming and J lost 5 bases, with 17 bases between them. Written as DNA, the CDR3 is TGTGCCACCAGTGGGGATGAGGGACGCGAAACCGGGGAGCTGTTTTTT. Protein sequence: CATSGDEGRETGELFF.

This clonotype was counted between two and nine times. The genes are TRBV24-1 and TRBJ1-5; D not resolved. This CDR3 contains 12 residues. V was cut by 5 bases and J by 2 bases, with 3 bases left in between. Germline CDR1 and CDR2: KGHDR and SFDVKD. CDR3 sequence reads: CATSVGNQPQHF. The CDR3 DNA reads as TGTGCCACCAGTGTGGGCAATCAGCCCCAGCATTTT.

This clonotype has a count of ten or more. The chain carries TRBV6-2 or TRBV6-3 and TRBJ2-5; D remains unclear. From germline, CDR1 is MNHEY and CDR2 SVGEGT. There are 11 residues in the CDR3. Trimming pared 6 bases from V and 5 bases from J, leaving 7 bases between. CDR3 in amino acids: CASSMRETQYF. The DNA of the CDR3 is TGTGCCAGCAGCATGAGGGAGACCCAGTACTTC.

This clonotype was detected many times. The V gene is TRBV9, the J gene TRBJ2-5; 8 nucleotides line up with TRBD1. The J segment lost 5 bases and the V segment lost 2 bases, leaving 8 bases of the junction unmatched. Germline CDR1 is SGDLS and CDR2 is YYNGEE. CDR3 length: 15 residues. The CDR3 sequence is CASSVGQGKGETQYF. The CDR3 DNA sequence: TGTGCCAGCAGCGTCGGACAGGGAAAGGGGGAGACCCAGTACTTC.

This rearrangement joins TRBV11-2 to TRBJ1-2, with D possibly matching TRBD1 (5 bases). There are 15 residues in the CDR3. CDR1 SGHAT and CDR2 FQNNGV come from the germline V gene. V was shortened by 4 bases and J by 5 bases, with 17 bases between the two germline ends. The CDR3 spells CASSSRGRVVYGYTF. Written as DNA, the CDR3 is TGTGCCAGCAGCTCCCGCGGCAGGGTTGTGTATGGCTACACCTTC.

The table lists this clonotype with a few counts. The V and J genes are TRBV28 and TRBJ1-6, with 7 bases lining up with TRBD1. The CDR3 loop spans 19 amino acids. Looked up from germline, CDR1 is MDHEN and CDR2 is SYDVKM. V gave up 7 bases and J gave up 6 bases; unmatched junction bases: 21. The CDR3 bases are TGTGCCAGCACTCATGACCCGAAAGGGCGGGACAGTCTTAATTCACCCCTCCACTTT. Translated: CASTHDPKGRDSLNSPLHF.

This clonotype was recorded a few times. CDR3 region: CASRGGASGSTDTQYF. The CDR3, as DNA: TGTGCCAGCAGGGGTGGGGCTAGCGGGAGTACAGATACGCAGTATTTT. This chain uses TRBV2 with TRBJ2-3, with 10 nucleotides matching TRBD2. V was pared by 6 bases and J by 3 bases, with 9 bases of the junction left unmatched. The CDR3 runs 16 residues. CDR1 is SNHLY and CDR2 is FYNNEI in the germline V gene.

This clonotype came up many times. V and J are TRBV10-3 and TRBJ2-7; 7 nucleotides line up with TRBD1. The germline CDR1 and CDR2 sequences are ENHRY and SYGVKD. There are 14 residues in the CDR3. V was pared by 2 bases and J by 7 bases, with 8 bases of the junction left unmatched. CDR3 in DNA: TGTGCCATCAGTGAGAGGGGACAGTCGAGGGAGCAGTACTTC. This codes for CAISERGQSREQYF.

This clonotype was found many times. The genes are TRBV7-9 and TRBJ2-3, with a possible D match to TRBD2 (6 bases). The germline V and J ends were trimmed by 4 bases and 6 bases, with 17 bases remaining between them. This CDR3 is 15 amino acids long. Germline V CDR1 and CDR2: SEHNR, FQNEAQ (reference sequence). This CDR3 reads CASSYDWPSGDTQYF. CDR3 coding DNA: TGTGCCAGCAGCTACGACTGGCCCAGCGGGGATACGCAGTATTTT. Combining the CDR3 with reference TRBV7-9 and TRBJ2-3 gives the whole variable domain DTGVSQNPRHKITKRGQNVTFRCDPISEHNRLYWYRQTLGQGPEFLTYFQNEAQLEKSRLLSDRFSAERPKGSFSTLEIQRTEQGDSAMYLCASSYDWPSGDTQYFGPGTRLTVL.

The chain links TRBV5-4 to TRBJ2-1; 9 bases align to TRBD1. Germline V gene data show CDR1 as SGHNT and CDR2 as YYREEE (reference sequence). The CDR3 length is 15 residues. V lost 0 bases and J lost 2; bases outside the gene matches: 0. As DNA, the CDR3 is TGTGCCAGCAGCTTGGGGACAGGGGCCTACAATGAGCAGTTCTTC. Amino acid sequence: CASSLGTGAYNEQFF.

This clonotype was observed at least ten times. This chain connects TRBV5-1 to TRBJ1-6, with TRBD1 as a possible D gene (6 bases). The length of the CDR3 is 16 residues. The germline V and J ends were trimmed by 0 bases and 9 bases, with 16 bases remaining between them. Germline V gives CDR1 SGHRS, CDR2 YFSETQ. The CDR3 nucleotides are TGCGCCAGCAGCTTGGGCCCGGGACAAAGTTCTTCACCCCTCCACTTT. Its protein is CASSLGPGQSSSPLHF. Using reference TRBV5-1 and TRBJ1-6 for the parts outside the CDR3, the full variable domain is KAGVTQTPRYLIKTRGQQVTLSCSPISGHRSVSWYQQTPGQGLQFLFEYFSETQRNKGNFPGRFSGRQFSNSRSEMNVSTLELGDSALYLCASSLGPGQSSSPLHFGNGTRLTVT.

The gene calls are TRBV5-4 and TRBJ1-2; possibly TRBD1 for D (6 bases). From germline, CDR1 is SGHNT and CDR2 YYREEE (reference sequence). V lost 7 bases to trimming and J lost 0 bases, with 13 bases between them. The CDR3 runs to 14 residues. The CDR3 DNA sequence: TGTGCCAGCCGAGGACAGCTTCCTAACTATGGCTACACCTTC. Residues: CASRGQLPNYGYTF. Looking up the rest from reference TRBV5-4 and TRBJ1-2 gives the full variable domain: ETGVTQSPTHLIKTRGQQVTLRCSSQSGHNTVSWYQQALGQGPQFIFQYYREEENGRGNFPPRFSGLQFPNYSSELNVNALELDDSALYLCASRGQLPNYGYTFGSGTRLTVV.

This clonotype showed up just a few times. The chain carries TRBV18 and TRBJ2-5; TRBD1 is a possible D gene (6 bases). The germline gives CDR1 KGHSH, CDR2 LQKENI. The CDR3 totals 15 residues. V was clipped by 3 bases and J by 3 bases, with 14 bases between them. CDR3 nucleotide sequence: TGTGCCAGCTCACCGTTCCAGGGGTCGGAAGAGACCCAGTACTTC. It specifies CASSPFQGSEETQYF. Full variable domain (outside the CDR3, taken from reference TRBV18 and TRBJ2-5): NAGVMQNPRHLVRRRGQEARLRCSPMKGHSHVYWYRQLPEEGLKFMVYLQKENIIDESGMPKERFSAEFPKEGPSILRIQQVVRGDSAAYFCASSPFQGSEETQYFGPGTRLLVL.

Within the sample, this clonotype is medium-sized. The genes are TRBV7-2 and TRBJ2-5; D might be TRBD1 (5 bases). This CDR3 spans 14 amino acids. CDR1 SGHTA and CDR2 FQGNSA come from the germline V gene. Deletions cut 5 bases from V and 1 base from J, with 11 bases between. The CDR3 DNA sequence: TGTGCCAGCAGCCCGCAGGGCTCCCAAGAGACCCAGTACTTC. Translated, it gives CASSPQGSQETQYF.

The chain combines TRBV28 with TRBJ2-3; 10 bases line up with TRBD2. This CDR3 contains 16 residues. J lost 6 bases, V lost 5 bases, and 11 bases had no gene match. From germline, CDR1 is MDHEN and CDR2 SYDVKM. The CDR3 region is CASSGGSGRIGDTQYF. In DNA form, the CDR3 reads TGTGCCAGCAGTGGGGGTAGCGGGAGGATTGGGGATACGCAGTATTTT.

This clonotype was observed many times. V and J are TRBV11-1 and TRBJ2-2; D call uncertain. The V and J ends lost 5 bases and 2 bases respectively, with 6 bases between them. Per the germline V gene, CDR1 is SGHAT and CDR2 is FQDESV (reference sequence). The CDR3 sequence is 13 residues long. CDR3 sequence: CASSLINTGELFF. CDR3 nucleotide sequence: TGTGCCAGCAGCCTAATAAACACCGGGGAGCTGTTTTTT.

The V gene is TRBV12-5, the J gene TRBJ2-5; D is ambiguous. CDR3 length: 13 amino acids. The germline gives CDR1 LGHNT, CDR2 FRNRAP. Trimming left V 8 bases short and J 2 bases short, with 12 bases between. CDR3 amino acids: CASSGYTQETQYF. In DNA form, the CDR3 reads TGTGCTAGTTCCGGGTACACGCAAGAGACCCAGTACTTC.

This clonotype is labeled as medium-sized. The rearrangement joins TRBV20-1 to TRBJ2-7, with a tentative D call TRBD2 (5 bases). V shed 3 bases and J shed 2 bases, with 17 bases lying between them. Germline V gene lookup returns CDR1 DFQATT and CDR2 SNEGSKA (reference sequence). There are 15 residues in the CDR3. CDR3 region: CSASLPGISTYEQYF. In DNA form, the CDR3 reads TGCAGTGCTAGTCTCCCCGGGATCTCGACCTACGAGCAGTACTTC.

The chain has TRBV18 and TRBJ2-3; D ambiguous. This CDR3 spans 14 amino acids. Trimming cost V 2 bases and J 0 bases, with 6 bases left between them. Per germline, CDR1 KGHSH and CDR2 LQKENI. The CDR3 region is CASSPKPSTDTQYF. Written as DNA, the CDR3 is TGTGCCAGCTCACCAAAACCCAGCACAGATACGCAGTATTTT.

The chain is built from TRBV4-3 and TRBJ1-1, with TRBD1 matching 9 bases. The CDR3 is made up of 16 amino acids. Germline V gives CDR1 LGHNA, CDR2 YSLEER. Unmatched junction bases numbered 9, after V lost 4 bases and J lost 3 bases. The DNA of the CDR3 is TGCGCCAGCAGCCCCGGGACAGGGTACGGCGACACTGAAGCTTTCTTT. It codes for CASSPGTGYGDTEAFF.

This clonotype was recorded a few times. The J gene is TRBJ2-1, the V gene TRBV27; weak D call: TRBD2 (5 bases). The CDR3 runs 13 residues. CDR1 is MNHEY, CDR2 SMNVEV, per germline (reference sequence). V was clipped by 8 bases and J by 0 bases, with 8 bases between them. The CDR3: CASSGSSYNEQFF. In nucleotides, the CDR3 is TGTGCCAGCTCTGGGAGCTCCTACAATGAGCAGTTCTTC.

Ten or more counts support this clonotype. DNA for the CDR3: TGTGCCAGCAGCTCTCGTCGCCCGGGACAGAGTGCGAACACCGGGGAGCTGTTTTTT. Translation gives CASSSRRPGQSANTGELFF. The chain carries TRBV7-6 and TRBJ2-2, with 7 bases lining up with TRBD1. The junction had 14 bases not matched to a gene; V was cut back by 4 bases and J by 0 bases. This CDR3 has 19 amino acids. Germline-derived CDR1 and CDR2 are SGHVS and FNYEAQ.

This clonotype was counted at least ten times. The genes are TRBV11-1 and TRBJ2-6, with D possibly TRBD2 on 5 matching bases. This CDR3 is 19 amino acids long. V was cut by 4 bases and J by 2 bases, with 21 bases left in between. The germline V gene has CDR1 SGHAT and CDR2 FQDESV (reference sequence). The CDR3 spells CASSWERRTGRTGANVLTF. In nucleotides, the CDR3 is TGTGCCAGCAGCTGGGAACGGAGGACGGGTCGGACTGGGGCCAACGTCCTGACTTTC.

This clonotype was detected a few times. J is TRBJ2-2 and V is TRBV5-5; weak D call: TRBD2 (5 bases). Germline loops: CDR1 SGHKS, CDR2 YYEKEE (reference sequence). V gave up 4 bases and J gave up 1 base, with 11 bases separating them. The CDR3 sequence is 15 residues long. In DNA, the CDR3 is TGTGCCAGCAGCGAGAGAGGGAAGAACACCGGGGAGCTGTTTTTT. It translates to CASSERGKNTGELFF.

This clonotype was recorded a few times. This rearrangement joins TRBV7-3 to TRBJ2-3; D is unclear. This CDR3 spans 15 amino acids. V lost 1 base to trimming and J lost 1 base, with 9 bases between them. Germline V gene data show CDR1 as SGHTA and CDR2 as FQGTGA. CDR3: CASSLNSQRTDTQYF. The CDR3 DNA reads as TGTGCCAGCAGCTTAAACTCCCAACGCACAGATACGCAGTATTTT.

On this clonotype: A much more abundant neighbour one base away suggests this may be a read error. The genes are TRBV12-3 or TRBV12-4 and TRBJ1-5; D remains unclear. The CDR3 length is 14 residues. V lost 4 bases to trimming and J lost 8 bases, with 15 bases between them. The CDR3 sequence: CASSSREAHEPQHF. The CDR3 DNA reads TGTGCCAGCAGTTCAAGGGAAGCCCATGAGCCCCAGCATTTT.

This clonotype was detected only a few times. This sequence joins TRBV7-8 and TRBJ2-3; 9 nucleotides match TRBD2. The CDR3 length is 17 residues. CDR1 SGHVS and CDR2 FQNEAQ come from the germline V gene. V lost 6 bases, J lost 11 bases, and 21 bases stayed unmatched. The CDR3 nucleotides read TGTGCCAGCAGGGCCAGCGCGGGAGGGCTCAATAGAGAGGAGCAGTATTTT. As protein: CASRASAGGLNREEQYF.

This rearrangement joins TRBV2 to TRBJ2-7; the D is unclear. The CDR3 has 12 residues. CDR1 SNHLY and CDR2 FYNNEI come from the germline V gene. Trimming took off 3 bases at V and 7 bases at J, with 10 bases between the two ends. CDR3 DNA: TGTGCCAGCAGTGAGGCTTCTGGGGAGCAGTACTTC. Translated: CASSEASGEQYF.

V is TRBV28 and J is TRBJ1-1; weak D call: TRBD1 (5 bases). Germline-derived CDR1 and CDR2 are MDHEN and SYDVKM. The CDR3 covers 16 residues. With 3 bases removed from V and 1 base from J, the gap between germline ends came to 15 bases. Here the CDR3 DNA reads TGTGCCAGCAGTTTCTGGGGGAACGGGGGGAACACTGAAGCTTTCTTT. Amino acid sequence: CASSFWGNGGNTEAFF.